This T cell receptor beta chain came from a study of shared clonotypes between healthy human individuals. Regarding the study as a whole: Larger estimated richness was generally recorded for naive subsets relative to memory subsets. Blood was the only sampled material, and tissue repertoires likely differ. In several donors, roughly 5.2% of naive CD4 clonotypes appeared in common. Clonotype sharing among the donors was expected to vary with sequencing depth.

The CDR3 loop spans 14 amino acids. V lost 1 base to trimming and J lost 8 bases, with 11 bases between them. CDR1 is WSHSY and CDR2 is SAAADI in the germline V gene. TCRdb keeps only in-frame clones here, not all; method: immunoSEQ multiplex PCR. The sample yields over 2 million clones, roughly 90% seen once. As to this clone: As yet, its antigen is unknown.

The sequenced sample was naive CD4+ T cells from PBMCs. As for subset: CD45RA+ positively selected. This clonotype was obtained from a man in his late teens or twenties in good health. Some clones in this sample may be carry-over from other donors' samples. The chain combines TRBV10-2 with TRBJ2-2; D ambiguous. The CDR3: CASSELGAAGELFF. DNA of the CDR3: TGCGCCAGCAGTGAGTTAGGAGCAGCGGGGGAGCTGTTTTTT.